The following is a T cell receptor (beta chain) sequence with its context. Its antigen remains unknown. This sample stems from a study of cytomegalovirus exposure and HLA in healthy donors. Study details: In terms of ancestry, the Caucasian-associated cluster contained more than 65% of the roughly 400 genotyped donors. Overall study results and limits: An Asian-associated ancestry cluster reportedly showed fewer N-insertions than the roughly 700-donor mean in a later analysis. Later, an analysis showed that TCR beta chains associated with HLA were more clonally expanded than others that were equally common. Among TCR beta chains, those listed as cytomegalovirus-associated numbered over 150.

Germline CDR1 reads SGHNT; CDR2 reads YYREEE (reference sequence). V shed 1 base and J 10 bases; nucleotides not matched to a gene: 8. The CDR3 loop spans 14 amino acids. Amplification used 60 Vbeta primers and 13 Jbeta primers. Sequenced by immunoSEQ multiplex PCR; TCRdb stores in-frame clones only, minus some. The table records some 200,000 clones, around 84% of them present only once. Sequencing input: PBMCs. The rearrangement links TRBV5-4 to TRBJ1-2, with 9 bases matching TRBD1. The receptor comes from a woman between 45 and 65 years old in good health and CMV-seropositive. The DNA of the CDR3 is TGTGCCAGCAGCTTGAGGGACAGGGTCAGTGACTACACCTTC. It specifies CASSLRDRVSDYTF.